The next 26 T cell receptor beta chains were all read from a single sample in a study of T cell responses to AZD1222 COVID-19 vaccine. Using immunoSEQ multiplex PCR, the repertoire was profiled, and TCRdb retains in-frame clones only, with some absent. The table lists around 140,000 clones, 93% of them singletons. The sample here was peripheral blood, taken on day 0 of AZD1222 vaccination. These receptors were obtained from an adult in good health.

CDR3 residues: CASSLPVTGGPNTEAFF. CDR3 DNA sequence: TGTGCCAGCAGCTTACCTGTTACAGGGGGCCCGAACACTGAAGCTTTCTTT. The rearrangement joins TRBV7-6 to TRBJ1-1; TRBD1 aligns across 9 bases. Germline lookup yields CDR1 SGHVS and CDR2 FNYEAQ. The junction had 8 bases not matched to a gene; V was cut back by 2 bases and J by 1 base. CDR3 length: 17 amino acids.

V usage is TRBV21-1 and J usage is TRBJ1-5; whether TRBD1, the table's D call, matches the DNA was not checked. TRBV21-1 is a documented pseudogene. The CDR3 spans 14 residues. In DNA form, the CDR3 reads TGTGCCAGCAGCAATTCGACAGGCCGACGGCCCCAGCATTTT. Translated: CASSNSTGRRPQHF.

V and J are TRBV6-2 or TRBV6-3 and TRBJ1-1; D possibly corresponds to TRBD1 (5 bases). The CDR3 length is 13 residues. Germline V CDR1 and CDR2: MNHEY, SVGEGT. V was trimmed by 5 bases and J by 7 bases, leaving 14 bases between them. The CDR3 DNA sequence: TGTGCCAGCAGTCAACCGGCGGGGCTTGAAGCTTTCTTT. It codes for CASSQPAGLEAFF.

V and J are TRBV28 and TRBJ2-7; D is unclear. V lost 10 bases and J 2 bases, leaving 15 bases between the germline ends. This CDR3 region has 13 residues. Germline CDR1 MDHEN, CDR2 SYDVKM. DNA for the CDR3: TGTGCCACACTCGTTTCCCAAACCTACGAGCAGTACTTC. Translating gives CATLVSQTYEQYF.

This chain uses TRBV25-1 with TRBJ1-1; weak D call: TRBD1 (6 bases). V was clipped by 5 bases and J by 8 bases, with 12 bases between them. CDR1 and CDR2 (germline): MGHDK, SYGVNS. The CDR3 has 12 amino acids. In DNA, the CDR3 is TGTGCCAGCAGTAGACAGGTGGGCGAAGCTTTCTTT. Its protein is CASSRQVGEAFF.

The chain's CDR3 is CASSQFFGTSGRNEQFF. The CDR3 DNA is TGTGCCAGCAGCCAATTTTTTGGGACTAGCGGGAGGAATGAGCAGTTCTTC. The gene calls are TRBV4-2 and TRBJ2-1, with 15 bases lining up with TRBD2. This CDR3 is built from 17 residues. The V and J ends lost 2 bases and 7 bases, in that order; junction bases with no gene match: 6. The germline gives CDR1 LGHNA, CDR2 YNFKEQ.

The chain links TRBV19 to TRBJ2-2; TRBD1 aligns across 9 bases. The CDR3 consists of 16 residues. Unmatched junction bases numbered 9, after V lost 4 bases and J lost 6 bases. Germline CDR1 and CDR2: LNHDA and SQIVND (reference sequence). CDR3 sequence: CASSRTGTGSPGELFF. CDR3 DNA: TGTGCCAGTAGTAGAACCGGGACAGGGTCCCCCGGGGAGCTGTTTTTT.

The gene calls are TRBV6-2 or TRBV6-3 and TRBJ2-7; TRBD2 matches at 8 bases. This CDR3 is built from 17 residues. In germline, CDR1 is MNHEY, CDR2 SVGEGT. V lost 2 bases to trimming and J lost 2 bases; unmatched junction nucleotides: 11. The CDR3 sequence: CASSYVAGGPSAYEQYF. The CDR3, as DNA: TGTGCCAGCAGTTACGTTGCGGGAGGACCCTCTGCCTACGAGCAGTACTTC.

The CDR3 sequence is CAISGTRLVEINTDTQYF. CDR3 coding DNA: TGTGCCATCAGCGGGACAAGGCTTGTTGAAATCAACACAGATACGCAGTATTTT. This chain connects TRBV10-3 to TRBJ2-3; weak D call: TRBD1 (6 bases). The CDR3 spans 18 residues. Trimming stripped 6 bases from V and 2 bases from J, with 24 bases between. CDR1 is ENHRY, CDR2 SYGVKD, per germline.

The V gene is TRBV7-8, the J gene TRBJ1-6, with 7 bases matching TRBD1. The germline CDR1 and CDR2 sequences are SGHVS and FQNEAQ. The junction had 18 bases not matched to a gene; V was cut back by 4 bases and J by 9 bases. The CDR3 spans 18 residues. In DNA form, the CDR3 reads TGTGCCAGCAGCTCCCTTGTCTTAGGGGGCTTTAATGGTTCACCCCTCCACTTT. Translating it yields CASSSLVLGGFNGSPLHF.

The CDR3 is CASEVGTASGNTIYF. The CDR3 DNA reads TGTGCCAGCGAGGTCGGGACAGCCTCTGGAAACACCATATATTTT. The chain carries TRBV10-3 and TRBJ1-3; 7 bases are a match to TRBD1. V shed 10 bases, J shed 0 bases, and the junction held 9 bases outside the gene matches. This CDR3 has 15 amino acids. Germline CDR1 ENHRY, CDR2 SYGVKD.

In this sample, this clone turned up a few times. The gene calls are TRBV7-9 and TRBJ2-2; 7 bases are shared with TRBD2. The CDR3 has 15 amino acids. Unmatched junction bases numbered 9, after V lost 6 bases and J lost 5 bases. Germline V gene sequence: CDR1 SEHNR, CDR2 FQNEAQ (reference sequence). DNA for the CDR3: TGTGCCAGCAGTTTTCTAGCGGCGAGAACCGGGGAGCTGTTTTTT. Translating gives CASSFLAARTGELFF. The entire variable domain, with the rest obtained from reference TRBV7-9 and TRBJ2-2, is as follows: DTGVSQNPRHKITKRGQNVTFRCDPISEHNRLYWYRQTLGQGPEFLTYFQNEAQLEKSRLLSDRFSAERPKGSFSTLEIQRTEQGDSAMYLCASSFLAARTGELFFGEGSRLTVL.

The CDR3 reads CASSKCGGFGTDTQYF. CDR3 DNA sequence: TGTGCCAGCAGCAAATGCGGGGGATTCGGCACAGATACGCAGTATTTT. The chain carries TRBV21-1 and TRBJ2-3; the tabulated D call, TRBD2, remains unverified against the DNA. TRBV21-1 is listed as a pseudogene. The CDR3 contains 16 residues.

J is TRBJ1-2 and V is TRBV15; tentative D call: TRBD1 (6 bases). The CDR3 is made up of 17 amino acids. CDR1 is LNHNV and CDR2 is YYDKDF in the germline V gene (reference sequence). V was pared by 3 bases and J by 3 bases, with 20 bases between. In DNA, the CDR3 is TGTGCCACCAGCAGTGATAGAAACCGGGACAAGGACTATGGCTACACCTTC. This gives the protein CATSSDRNRDKDYGYTF.

J is TRBJ2-5 and V is TRBV2, with D tentatively TRBD1 (6 bases). Trimming removed 5 bases at V and 4 bases at J, with 11 bases between. Germline-derived CDR1 and CDR2 are SNHLY and FYNNEI. There are 13 residues in the CDR3. The CDR3 DNA reads as TGTGCCAGCAGTAACAGGGCTGTAGAGACCCAGTACTTC. This encodes CASSNRAVETQYF.

The sample holds one count of this clone. The chain couples TRBV19 to TRBJ2-5, with 7 bases fitting TRBD2. V shed 4 bases and J 2 bases; nucleotides not matched to a gene: 7. The CDR3 has 15 residues. Germline V CDR1 and CDR2: LNHDA, SQIVND (reference sequence). CDR3 sequence (DNA): TGTGCCAGTAGTACCACCTCGGGACTACAAGAGACCCAGTACTTC. It specifies CASSTTSGLQETQYF.

This chain joins TRBV28 and TRBJ1-2; TRBD1 agrees at 7 bases. After removal of 4 bases from V and 3 bases from J, the junction contained 5 bases not matched to a gene. CDR3 length: 14 residues. CDR1 is MDHEN, CDR2 SYDVKM, per germline. The CDR3 loop is CASSYGQAHYGYTF. Here the CDR3 DNA reads TGTGCCAGCAGTTATGGACAGGCCCACTATGGCTACACCTTC.

The J gene is TRBJ2-1, the V gene TRBV7-2, with 13 bases identical to TRBD2. This CDR3 contains 14 residues. CDR1 and CDR2 (germline): SGHTA, FQGNSA. Losses at the gene ends were 2 bases for V and 15 bases for J; bases not matched to a gene: 7. The CDR3 here is CASSLLTSGGGPFF. The DNA of the CDR3 is TGTGCCAGCAGCTTACTCACTAGCGGGGGGGGACCGTTCTTC.

This rearrangement joins TRBV7-9 to TRBJ1-2; TRBD1 might be the D (5 bases). This CDR3 has 12 residues. Trimming took 8 bases from V and 4 from J, leaving 11 bases between them. Germline V CDR1 and CDR2: SEHNR, FQNEAQ (reference sequence). The CDR3 bases are TGTGCCAGCCGAGGGGACGGCTATGGCTACACCTTC. It codes for CASRGDGYGYTF.

This rearrangement joins TRBV11-2 to TRBJ2-3; 9 bases map to TRBD2. With 5 bases clipped from V and 3 bases from J, the junction kept 9 bases outside the gene matches. The germline V gene encodes CDR1 SGHAT and CDR2 FQNNGV. This CDR3 contains 16 residues. The DNA for the CDR3 is TGTGCCAGCAGCCTAGGACTAGCGAGTATGACAGATACGCAGTATTTT. It encodes CASSLGLASMTDTQYF.

The rearrangement links TRBV16 to TRBJ2-1; D gene ambiguous. CDR3 length: 12 residues. Germline V gene sequence: CDR1 KGHSY, CDR2 FQNENV. The V end lost 4 bases, the J end lost 0 bases, and 1 base lay between the germline ends. The CDR3 sequence is CASSRSYNEQFF. CDR3 in DNA: TGTGCCAGCAGCCGCTCCTACAATGAGCAGTTCTTC.

The chain has TRBV5-4 and TRBJ2-7, with 8 bases matching TRBD2. Looked up from germline, CDR1 is SGHNT and CDR2 is YYREEE (reference sequence). V was pared by 0 bases and J by 4 bases, with 3 bases of the junction left unmatched. This CDR3 is 14 amino acids long. The CDR3 is CASSLDGTSYEQYF. The CDR3 DNA follows: TGTGCCAGCAGCTTGGACGGGACTAGTTACGAGCAGTACTTC.

The rearrangement joins TRBV6-5 to TRBJ2-7, with D hard to call. This CDR3 has 15 amino acids. Germline CDR1 is MNHEY and CDR2 is SVGAGI. Trimming stripped 0 bases from V and 2 bases from J, with 11 bases between. The CDR3 region has the DNA TGTGCCAGCAGTTACTCGAGTACAGCTACCTACGAGCAGTACTTC. Amino acid sequence: CASSYSSTATYEQYF.

V is TRBV9 and J is TRBJ2-2, with 7 bases identical to TRBD2. The CDR3 has 15 amino acids. V lost 0 bases, J lost 1 base, and 0 bases stayed unmatched. Germline-derived CDR1 and CDR2 are SGDLS and YYNGEE. CDR3 amino acids: CASSVASGNTGELFF. The CDR3 bases are TGTGCCAGCAGCGTAGCTAGCGGGAACACCGGGGAGCTGTTTTTT.

The chain recombines TRBV12-3 or TRBV12-4 with TRBJ1-2; perhaps TRBD1 as D (6 bases). The V end was cut by 6 bases, the J end by 7 bases, with 12 bases between. CDR3 length equals 12 residues. The CDR3 reads CASSRGQSGYTF. The CDR3 coding sequence is TGTGCCAGCAGCCGAGGACAGTCTGGCTACACCTTC.

This clone appeared a few times. The V gene is TRBV6-5, the J gene TRBJ1-1, with D possibly being TRBD1 (6 bases). V was trimmed by 6 bases and J by 5 bases, leaving 16 bases between them. CDR1 and CDR2 from the germline V gene are MNHEY and SVGAGI. This CDR3 has 14 amino acids. CDR3 nucleotides: TGTGCCAGCAGCCCGACAGGACCCATAACTGAAGCTTTCTTT. This gives the protein CASSPTGPITEAFF.